These 31 T cell receptor beta chains were all obtained from the same sample, sequenced in a study of cytomegalovirus exposure and HLA in healthy donors. Amplification used 60 Vbeta primers and 13 Jbeta primers. Sequenced by immunoSEQ multiplex PCR; TCRdb stores in-frame clones only, minus some. The data hold some 130,000 clones, with around 63% observed a single time. The sample was PBMCs. The receptor source for this set is a human donor in good health.

The V gene is TRBV2, the J gene TRBJ2-7, with 7 nucleotides matching TRBD2. There are 16 residues in the CDR3. Germline V gene lookup returns CDR1 SNHLY and CDR2 FYNNEI. The V gene end was trimmed by 6 bases and the J gene end by 1 base; junction bases not matched to a gene: 12. This CDR3 reads CASRGVVGGSSYEQYF. CDR3 DNA: TGTGCCAGCAGGGGGGTCGTTGGCGGGAGTTCCTACGAGCAGTACTTC.

This clone appeared a few times. The chain employs TRBV11-2 and TRBJ1-5, with D tentatively TRBD1 (5 bases). Germline loops: CDR1 SGHAT, CDR2 FQNNGV. The CDR3 runs 15 residues. The V end lost 0 bases, the J end lost 2 bases, and 8 bases lay between the germline ends. In DNA form, the CDR3 reads TGTGCCAGCAGCTTAGATGGCAGGGGCAATCAGCCCCAGCATTTT. This sequence encodes CASSLDGRGNQPQHF.

This chain uses TRBV2 with TRBJ2-1, with 9 positions matching TRBD2. Germline CDR1 SNHLY, CDR2 FYNNEI. CDR3 length: 14 residues. Germline trimming cut 8 bases from V and 6 bases from J; bases unmatched to any gene: 8. In DNA form, the CDR3 reads TGTGCCAGCTCCGGGACTAGCACTATCAATGAGCAGTTCTTC. Amino acid sequence: CASSGTSTINEQFF.

This clone showed up just a few times. The chain joins TRBV10-2 to TRBJ2-7; TRBD1 aligns across 7 bases. CDR1 is WSHSY, CDR2 SAAADI, per germline. The CDR3 contains 14 residues. The V gene end was trimmed by 6 bases and the J gene end by 5 bases; junction bases not matched to a gene: 10. The CDR3 sequence is CASRTTGRSDEQYF. Written as DNA, the CDR3 is TGCGCCAGCAGAACGACAGGGAGAAGCGACGAGCAGTACTTC.

This clone has only one observation. This sequence joins TRBV5-1 and TRBJ2-7, with a possible D match to TRBD1 (6 bases). Germline CDR1 is SGHRS and CDR2 is YFSETQ. The CDR3 length is 14 residues. Trimming cost V 7 bases and J 2 bases, with 16 bases left between them. The CDR3 sequence: CASYSGGQPYEQYF. CDR3 DNA sequence: TGCGCCAGCTACAGTGGGGGACAACCCTACGAGCAGTACTTC.

The chain couples TRBV5-4 to TRBJ2-1; 10 bases align to TRBD2. The germline V gene has CDR1 SGHNT and CDR2 YYREEE (reference sequence). The CDR3 is 15 amino acids. With 5 bases clipped from V and 1 base from J, the junction kept 3 bases outside the gene matches. The CDR3 spells CASRRAGGSYNEQFF. The DNA of the CDR3 is TGTGCCAGCAGGCGAGCGGGGGGGTCCTACAATGAGCAGTTCTTC.

This rearrangement joins TRBV28 to TRBJ1-1, with D tentatively TRBD1 (6 bases). This CDR3 is 16 amino acids long. The ends were cut back, 3 bases at V and 4 bases at J, with 18 bases in the middle. In germline, CDR1 is MDHEN, CDR2 SYDVKM. CDR3 nucleotide sequence: TGTGCCAGCAGTTTTTTGTTAGGGGGTCTGAGCACTGAAGCTTTCTTT. Translated, it gives CASSFLLGGLSTEAFF.

V gene TRBV19 combines with J gene TRBJ1-1, with D possibly TRBD1 on 6 matching bases. Germline V CDR1 and CDR2: LNHDA, SQIVND (reference sequence). CDR3 length: 15 residues. Trimming took off 5 bases at V and 3 bases at J, with 16 bases between the two ends. The CDR3 reads CASSEGTGSDTEAFF. CDR3 coding DNA: TGTGCCAGTAGTGAAGGAACAGGGAGTGACACTGAAGCTTTCTTT.

CDR3 sequence (DNA): TGCAGCGTTGAAGGACAGGACTCCTACGAGCAGTACTTC. It specifies CSVEGQDSYEQYF. This sequence joins TRBV29-1 and TRBJ2-7, with a tentative D call TRBD1 (6 bases). CDR1 is SQVTM and CDR2 is ANQGSEA in the germline V gene. CDR3 size: 13 residues. Between the trimmed V and J ends, which lost 1 base and 0 bases, there was a span of 7 bases.

The chain couples TRBV6-5 to TRBJ2-3; 7 nucleotides match TRBD1. The CDR3 contains 15 residues. Germline V gene sequence: CDR1 MNHEY, CDR2 SVGAGI. V gave up 2 bases and J gave up 0 bases; unmatched junction bases: 2. DNA of the CDR3: TGTGCCAGCAGTTACCGACAGGGTAGCACAGATACGCAGTATTTT. Translated: CASSYRQGSTDTQYF.

The gene calls are TRBV11-3 and TRBJ2-6; D is undetermined. The CDR3 is 16 amino acids. Trimming shortened V by 1 base and J by 0 bases, and 7 bases separated the two germline ends. CDR1 and CDR2 from the germline V gene are SGHNT and YENEEA. The CDR3 DNA reads as TGTGCCAGCAGCTTAGCGTCCAGCTCTGGGGCCAACGTCCTGACTTTC. Residues: CASSLASSSGANVLTF.

CDR3 region: CASSLYGDSYEQYF. The CDR3 coding sequence is TGTGCCAGCAGTTTATATGGAGACTCCTACGAGCAGTACTTC. The V and J genes are TRBV28 and TRBJ2-7; D not resolved. The V and J ends lost 1 base and 0 bases respectively, with 7 bases between them. The CDR3 is 14 residues long. Germline V gives CDR1 MDHEN, CDR2 SYDVKM. Supplemented by reference TRBV28 and TRBJ2-7, the full variable domain reads DVKVTQSSRYLVKRTGEKVFLECVQDMDHENMFWYRQDPGLGLRLIYFSYDVKMKEKGDIPEGYSVSREKKERFSLILESASTNQTSMYLCASSLYGDSYEQYFGPGTRLTVT.

This clone showed up just a few times. The CDR3 region is CASRPPGGSYNEQFF. As DNA, the CDR3 is TGTGCCAGCAGGCCACCCGGGGGCTCCTACAATGAGCAGTTCTTC. This rearrangement joins TRBV2 to TRBJ2-1, with D perhaps TRBD2 (6 bases). This CDR3 is 15 amino acids long. With 6 bases removed from V and 0 bases from J, the gap between germline ends came to 12 bases. Germline CDR1 and CDR2: SNHLY and FYNNEI.

V and J are TRBV5-5 and TRBJ2-1; tentative D call: TRBD2 (6 bases). Trimming took 4 bases from V and 7 from J, leaving 6 bases between them. The CDR3 is 11 residues long. The germline V gene encodes CDR1 SGHKS and CDR2 YYEKEE (reference sequence). For the CDR3, the DNA is TGTGCCAGCAGCCGGGGGAATGAGCAGTTCTTC. This codes for CASSRGNEQFF. Full variable domain (outside the CDR3, taken from reference TRBV5-5 and TRBJ2-1): DAGVTQSPTHLIKTRGQQVTLRCSPISGHKSVSWYQQVLGQGPQFIFQYYEKEERGRGNFPDRFSARQFPNYSSELNVNALLLGDSALYLCASSRGNEQFFGPGTRLTVL.

In its sample, this clone was seen once. The chain uses TRBV9 and TRBJ2-7; no clear D gene. Between the trimmed V and J ends, which lost 0 bases and 0 bases, there was a span of 10 bases. This CDR3 contains 15 residues. CDR1 and CDR2 (germline): SGDLS, YYNGEE. In nucleotides, the CDR3 is TGTGCCAGCAGCGTAGATATGGGCATCTCCTACGAGCAGTACTTC. This codes for CASSVDMGISYEQYF.

This chain links TRBV11-3 with TRBJ2-5; 10 nucleotides align to TRBD2. The tail of the sequence fits TRBJ2-7 better, so the J call may be wrong. The CDR3 extends over 15 amino acids. Germline V gene lookup returns CDR1 SGHNT and CDR2 YENEEA. CDR3 sequence reads: CASSRLAGGAYEQYF. CDR3 bases: TGTGCCAGCAGCCGGTTAGCGGGAGGAGCCTACGAGCAGTACTTC.

CDR3 amino acids: CSTTPGTSDYGYTF. The CDR3, as DNA: TGCAGCACCACCCCTGGGACATCTGACTATGGCTACACCTTC. The chain couples TRBV29-1 to TRBJ1-2; TRBD1 might be the D (6 bases). Germline CDR1 and CDR2: SQVTM and ANQGSEA. The V end lost 8 bases, the J end lost 3 bases, and 19 bases lay between the germline ends. This CDR3 has 14 residues.

As regards this clone: At one boundary the junction diverges from the germline segment, which might be a read error. The chain recombines TRBV5-8 with TRBJ2-1, with TRBD1 as a possible D gene (6 bases). Germline V gives CDR1 SGHTS, CDR2 YDEGEE. This CDR3 has 13 amino acids. The CDR3 here is CASSFRGGGENLF. In nucleotides, the CDR3 is TGTGCCAGCAGCTTCAGAGGTGGGGGCGAGAACCTCTTC.

The genes are TRBV7-2 and TRBJ2-2, with a tentative D call TRBD1 (6 bases). The length of the CDR3 is 17 residues. Germline-derived CDR1 and CDR2 are SGHTA and FQGNSA. The V end was cut by 2 bases, the J end by 4 bases, with 17 bases between. The CDR3 region has the DNA TGTGCCAGCAGCTTACTTGGTGGGACACCATCCACCGGGGAGCTGTTTTTT. As protein: CASSLLGGTPSTGELFF.

This chain links TRBV18 with TRBJ1-1, with D tentatively TRBD1 (5 bases). V was trimmed by 3 bases and J by 11 bases, leaving 13 bases between them. The germline CDR1 and CDR2 sequences are KGHSH and LQKENI. The CDR3 is 12 residues long. CDR3 nucleotide sequence: TGTGCCAGCTCACCGACGGATAAGGGGGCTTTCTTT. This encodes CASSPTDKGAFF.

The chain uses TRBV6-1 and TRBJ1-3; D may be TRBD1 (5 bases). Germline values: CDR1 MNHNS, CDR2 SASEGT. The CDR3 loop spans 14 amino acids. The V end lost 6 bases, the J end lost 2 bases, and 11 bases lay between the germline ends. This CDR3 reads CASSAQGPGNTIYF. The DNA for the CDR3 is TGTGCCAGCAGCGCTCAGGGTCCTGGAAACACCATATATTTT.

This chain links TRBV9 with TRBJ2-5; 9 bases agree with TRBD1. J gave up 7 bases and V 3 bases, and 10 bases lay outside the gene matches. Germline values: CDR1 SGDLS, CDR2 YYNGEE. The CDR3 spans 15 residues. The CDR3, as DNA: TGTGCCAGCAGCGGGGGACAGGGTGGAACATGGACCCAGTACTTC. Translated: CASSGGQGGTWTQYF.

The V gene is TRBV7-8, the J gene TRBJ2-1, with a tentative D call TRBD2 (5 bases). The V end lost 3 bases, the J end lost 8 bases, and 17 bases lay between the germline ends. Germline V gene lookup returns CDR1 SGHVS and CDR2 FQNEAQ. There are 15 residues in the CDR3. The CDR3 DNA is TGTGCCAGCAGCTTCCGGACTGACGTTGGGGATGAGCAGTTCTTC. It is translated as CASSFRTDVGDEQFF.

The chain joins TRBV6-5 to TRBJ2-5; D gene unclear. This CDR3 has 13 amino acids. Trimming stripped 11 bases from V and 3 bases from J, with 16 bases between. The germline CDR1 and CDR2 sequences are MNHEY and SVGAGI. Here the CDR3 DNA reads TGTGCCGGCGAGCCAGGCCCTAAAGAGACCCAGTACTTC. Its translation is CAGEPGPKETQYF.

A few counts support this clone. V usage is TRBV10-3 and J usage is TRBJ2-7; D might be TRBD1 (5 bases). V lost 7 bases, J lost 6 bases, and 16 bases lay in between. This CDR3 has 13 amino acids. Per the germline V gene, CDR1 is ENHRY and CDR2 is SYGVKD. This chain's CDR3 is CAITERQGGEQYF. The DNA for the CDR3 is TGTGCCATCACCGAACGGCAGGGTGGCGAGCAGTACTTC.

The chain links TRBV19 to TRBJ1-5; TRBD1 is a possible D gene (5 bases). CDR1 and CDR2 (germline): LNHDA, SQIVND (reference sequence). CDR3 size: 13 residues. With 4 bases removed from V and 4 bases from J, the gap between germline ends came to 8 bases. CDR3 nucleotide sequence: TGTGCCAGTAGTACGGCAGGGAATCAGCCCCAGCATTTT. Protein sequence: CASSTAGNQPQHF.

In this sample, this clone turned up once. J is TRBJ1-5 and V is TRBV28, with 8 bases fitting TRBD1. CDR1 is MDHEN and CDR2 is SYDVKM in the germline V gene. The CDR3 contains 19 residues. V lost 6 bases, J lost 0 bases, and 16 bases stayed unmatched. For the CDR3, the DNA is TGTGCCAGCAGATCCCGGGACAGGCGAAAGGTCTATAGCAATCAGCCCCAGCATTTT. Protein: CASRSRDRRKVYSNQPQHF.

The gene calls are TRBV2 and TRBJ1-5; a possible D gene is TRBD1 (5 bases). From germline, CDR1 is SNHLY and CDR2 FYNNEI. This CDR3 region has 15 residues. Between the trimmed V and J ends, which lost 5 bases and 1 base, there was a span of 12 bases. The CDR3 DNA follows: TGTGCCAGCAGTAAACAGGCAACCAGCAATCAGCCCCAGCATTTT. Its protein product is CASSKQATSNQPQHF.

The J gene is TRBJ2-3, the V gene TRBV29-1, with a weak D call TRBD2 (6 bases). The CDR3 has 14 residues. V was trimmed by 7 bases and J by 3 bases, leaving 17 bases between them. Germline CDR1 and CDR2: SQVTM and ANQGSEA. CDR3 DNA: TGCAGCGCCCGGGAGAGGGGAGCGACAGATACGCAGTATTTT. Translation gives CSARERGATDTQYF.

This clone was recorded a few times. The gene calls are TRBV15 and TRBJ2-1; D perhaps matches TRBD1 (6 bases). V shed 1 base and J shed 8 bases, with 12 bases lying between them. The germline V gene has CDR1 LNHNV and CDR2 YYDKDF (reference sequence). The CDR3 consists of 14 residues. The CDR3 spells CATSRVQGPDEQFF. The CDR3 coding sequence is TGTGCCACCAGCAGAGTACAGGGTCCTGATGAGCAGTTCTTC.

The rearrangement uses TRBV10-3 and TRBJ2-7; 7 nucleotides align to TRBD2. This CDR3 contains 15 residues. Trimming removed 4 bases from V and 0 bases from J; junction bases left unmatched: 6. The V gene's germline CDR1 is ENHRY and CDR2 SYGVKD. As DNA, the CDR3 is TGTGCCATCAGTGGAACTAGCGTGAACTCCTACGAGCAGTACTTC. It encodes CAISGTSVNSYEQYF.